The 28 T cell receptor beta chains below come from one sample, sequenced in a study of post-analysis software for immune sequencing data (dated by TCRdb to about 2015). No antigen has been identified for these receptors. Overall study results and their limits: Several TRBV segments, including TRBV5-6, TRBV5-1 and TRBV20-1, were significantly more frequent in patients than controls.

Library method: PCR. The sequencing machine was an Illumina HiSeq 2500. Unique molecular identifiers were incorporated into TCR beta cDNA libraries to reduce PCR and sequencing biases. The public reads were run again by TCRdb, first through fastp at Q25 and then through MiXCR, and only productive beta chains were kept. Merged by CDR3 protein, the rows form single entries marked with the most common genes and DNA. The sample includes some 690,000 distinct CDR3 sequences, with 25% to 30% observed a single time. The ten most abundant clones make up more than 0.45% of the sample. Input material: blood. Every receptor here comes from a girl aged 10 to 17 with multiple sclerosis.

The chain couples TRBV7-9 to TRBJ1-5, with 7 nucleotides matching TRBD1. Germline V gene sequence: CDR1 SEHNR, CDR2 FQNEAQ (reference sequence). V was pared by 5 bases and J by 0 bases, with 4 bases of the junction left unmatched. There are 15 residues in the CDR3. The CDR3 bases are TGTGCCAGCAGCCGTGGGACAGATAGCAATCAGCCCCAGCATTTT. Protein product: CASSRGTDSNQPQHF.

This clonotype was seen repeatedly, ten times or more. The chain has TRBV20-1 and TRBJ2-4; 8 positions agree with TRBD2. The CDR3 length is 14 residues. Germline V gene data show CDR1 as DFQATT and CDR2 as SNEGSKA (reference sequence). V shed 7 bases, J shed 7 bases, and the junction held 12 bases outside the gene matches. The CDR3: CSGTERESGNIQYF. The CDR3 DNA is TGCAGTGGCACCGAGCGGGAGTCGGGGAACATTCAGTACTTC.

A few counts support this clonotype. The rearrangement joins TRBV3-1 to TRBJ2-6, with D possibly TRBD2 on 6 matching bases. The V end was cut by 1 base, the J end by 4 bases, with 11 bases between. The CDR3 runs 16 residues. The V gene's germline CDR1 is LGHDT and CDR2 YNNKEL (reference sequence). CDR3 bases: TGTGCCAGCAGCCAAGTTAGGGACTGGGGGGCCAACGTCCTGACTTTC. Protein sequence: CASSQVRDWGANVLTF.

This sequence joins TRBV27 and TRBJ2-5, with a possible D match to TRBD2 (5 bases). With the DNA end fitting TRBJ2-7 better, the J assignment may be wrong. From germline, CDR1 is MNHEY and CDR2 SMNVEV (reference sequence). The CDR3 is 15 amino acids. The CDR3 sequence is CASSLAPSSTYEQYF. The CDR3 bases are TGTGCCAGCAGTTTAGCTCCTAGCTCTACCTACGAGCAGTACTTC.

About this clonotype itself: One end of the junction is discordant with germline, which a read error may explain. As DNA, the CDR3 is TGTGCCGGCAGGCAATGGTCTGAAGCTTTCTTT. It is translated as CAGRQWSEAFF. This chain joins TRBV6-5 and TRBJ1-1; D not resolved. This CDR3 is built from 11 residues. Germline V gene data show CDR1 as MNHEY and CDR2 as SVGAGI.

The rearrangement links TRBV6-1 to TRBJ1-5; D is possibly TRBD1 (5 bases). Per the germline V gene, CDR1 is MNHNS and CDR2 is SASEGT. The V and J ends lost 6 bases and 4 bases respectively, with 10 bases between them. The CDR3 sequence is 13 residues long. In DNA form, the CDR3 reads TGTGCCAGCAGGGTAGCAGGGAATCAGCCCCAGCATTTT. As protein: CASRVAGNQPQHF.

The V call is TRBV28, the J call TRBJ2-7; D is possibly TRBD2 (6 bases). Trimming stripped 2 bases from V and 6 bases from J, with 8 bases between. Germline V gene data show CDR1 as MDHEN and CDR2 as SYDVKM. CDR3 length: 12 amino acids. DNA for the CDR3: TGTGCCAGCAGTTTAGAGCGGGCCGAGCAGTACTTC. This sequence encodes CASSLERAEQYF.

V gene TRBV2 combines with J gene TRBJ2-1; TRBD1 matches 8 bases. In germline, CDR1 is SNHLY, CDR2 FYNNEI. The V gene end was trimmed by 8 bases and the J gene end by 7 bases; junction bases not matched to a gene: 10. This CDR3 has 14 amino acids. In DNA form, the CDR3 reads TGTGCCAGCGATAGGGCAGGGGGCAGGAATGAGCAGTTCTTC. It codes for CASDRAGGRNEQFF. The full variable domain, rest sourced from reference TRBV2 and TRBJ2-1, is EPEVTQTPSHQVTQMGQEVILRCVPISNHLYFYWYRQILGQKVEFLVSFYNNEISEKSEIFDDQFSVERPDGSNFTLKIRSTKLEDSAMYFCASDRAGGRNEQFFGPGTRLTVL.

This clonotype was seen a few times. This chain connects TRBV20-1 to TRBJ2-6, with D possibly being TRBD1 (5 bases). The length of the CDR3 is 15 residues. V was shortened by 6 bases and J by 0 bases, with 12 bases between the two germline ends. Germline CDR1 reads DFQATT; CDR2 reads SNEGSKA (reference sequence). The CDR3 sequence is CSAGDSASGANVLTF. For the CDR3, the DNA is TGCAGTGCGGGCGACAGCGCCTCTGGGGCCAACGTCCTGACTTTC.

A note on this clonotype: One junction end disagrees with the germline gene, perhaps due to a read error. The V call is TRBV20-1, the J call TRBJ2-7, with D unresolved. The CDR3 loop spans 14 amino acids. The germline V gene encodes CDR1 DFQATT and CDR2 SNEGSKA (reference sequence). DNA for the CDR3: TGCAGTGCTTCCCCGGGCGGAAGCTCCTACGGGCAGTACTTC. Amino acids: CSASPGGSSYGQYF.

The chain couples TRBV6-5 to TRBJ2-1, with 15 bases aligning to TRBD2. There are 15 residues in the CDR3. V lost 10 bases to trimming and J lost 6 bases; unmatched junction nucleotides: 7. Germline CDR1 MNHEY, CDR2 SVGAGI. The DNA for the CDR3 is TGTGCCACCATAGGACTAGCGGGAGGGCGCAATGAGCAGTTCTTC. Translation: CATIGLAGGRNEQFF.

This clonotype was observed many times. The chain has TRBV6-5 and TRBJ2-7, with D hard to call. Germline V gives CDR1 MNHEY, CDR2 SVGAGI. This CDR3 comprises 14 residues. V lost 6 bases to trimming and J lost 5 bases, with 17 bases between them. Here the CDR3 reads CASSRSGQIHEQYF. CDR3 in DNA: TGTGCCAGCAGCCGATCAGGCCAGATCCACGAGCAGTACTTC.

V and J are TRBV6-6 and TRBJ2-7; tentatively, D is TRBD1 (6 bases). Trimming took off 4 bases at V and 5 bases at J, with 12 bases between the two ends. The V gene's germline CDR1 is MNHNY and CDR2 SVGAGI (reference sequence). CDR3 length: 13 amino acids. This chain's CDR3 is CASSFDRPDEQYF. The CDR3 DNA is TGTGCCAGCAGTTTCGACAGGCCAGACGAGCAGTACTTC.

This clonotype was picked up many times. V gene TRBV20-1 combines with J gene TRBJ2-7; D may correspond to TRBD1 or TRBD2 (6 bases each). From germline, CDR1 is DFQATT and CDR2 SNEGSKA (reference sequence). Trimming stripped 2 bases from V and 5 bases from J, with 13 bases between. The CDR3 length is 13 residues. The CDR3 DNA reads TGCAGTGCTAGAAACTCCCGGGGGCACGAGCAGTACTTC. Protein: CSARNSRGHEQYF.

The genes are TRBV10-3 and TRBJ2-1; possible D gene TRBD1, 5 bases. The CDR3 has 12 amino acids. Germline V gene lookup returns CDR1 ENHRY and CDR2 SYGVKD. Trimming took off 3 bases at V and 9 bases at J, with 9 bases between the two ends. CDR3 in DNA: TGTGCCATCAGTGAAGGGGCCGGTGAGCAGTTCTTC. It codes for CAISEGAGEQFF.

This clonotype was observed a handful of times. V usage is TRBV19 and J usage is TRBJ1-5, with unresolved D. Per germline, CDR1 LNHDA and CDR2 SQIVND (reference sequence). The CDR3 has 13 amino acids. V lost 8 bases, J lost 3 bases, and 11 bases lay in between. The DNA for the CDR3 is TGTGCCAGTCGCAGCGGAGCCAATCAGCCCCAGCATTTT. Translated: CASRSGANQPQHF.

This clonotype was detected ten times or more. The chain combines TRBV29-1 with TRBJ2-5; D call uncertain. The CDR3 spans 12 residues. The germline CDR1 and CDR2 sequences are SQVTM and ANQGSEA. Trimming took 6 bases from V and 0 from J, leaving 8 bases between them. In DNA, the CDR3 is TGCAGCGTCGGCAGGTACCAAGAGACCCAGTACTTC. It is translated as CSVGRYQETQYF.

The J gene is TRBJ1-4, the V gene TRBV20-1; D is perhaps TRBD1 (6 bases). CDR1 and CDR2 (germline): DFQATT, SNEGSKA (reference sequence). The CDR3 extends over 13 amino acids. V lost 7 bases to trimming and J lost 8 bases, with 17 bases between them. The CDR3 DNA reads TGCAGTGTTAGGGGGGCCGTCGGGGAAAAACTGTTTTTT. Its translation: CSVRGAVGEKLFF.

CDR3 DNA: TGTGCCACCAGCAGAGACGATTTTGGCTACACCTTC. Translated: CATSRDDFGYTF. The chain uses TRBV15 and TRBJ1-2; D is unresolved. The CDR3 runs to 12 residues. Trimming stripped 0 bases from V and 7 bases from J, with 6 bases between. Per germline, CDR1 LNHNV and CDR2 YYDKDF (reference sequence).

This sequence joins TRBV20-1 and TRBJ2-1, with a tentative D call TRBD2 (5 bases). Looked up from germline, CDR1 is DFQATT and CDR2 is SNEGSKA (reference sequence). This CDR3 is 10 amino acids long. The V end was cut by 6 bases, the J end by 6 bases, with 6 bases between. CDR3 loop: CSAGSNEQFF. The CDR3, as DNA: TGCAGTGCAGGGAGCAATGAGCAGTTCTTC.

A few counts support this clonotype. The genes are TRBV5-1 and TRBJ2-7, with 7 bases that match TRBD1. Germline assignment: CDR1 SGHRS and CDR2 YFSETQ. The CDR3 covers 14 residues. Trimming at V came to 2 bases and at J to 1 base, leaving 3 bases not matched to a gene. The CDR3 region is CASSFGDRSYEQYF. As DNA, the CDR3 is TGCGCCAGCAGCTTCGGGGACAGATCCTACGAGCAGTACTTC.

A few counts support this clonotype. The chain carries TRBV11-2 and TRBJ2-5; no reliable D call. Germline V gene lookup returns CDR1 SGHAT and CDR2 FQNNGV. Deletions cut 5 bases from V and 2 bases from J, with 15 bases between. This CDR3 is built from 15 residues. DNA for the CDR3: TGTGCCAGCAGCCTCCTCCCAGGCAAACAAGAGACCCAGTACTTC. The encoded protein is CASSLLPGKQETQYF.

This clonotype was counted between two and nine times. The rearrangement links TRBV7-2 to TRBJ1-5, with D perhaps TRBD1 (5 bases). The CDR3 extends over 16 amino acids. The V end was cut by 2 bases, the J end by 0 bases, with 11 bases between. CDR1 SGHTA and CDR2 FQGNSA come from the germline V gene. Here the CDR3 reads CASSLQSGGSNQPQHF. The DNA for the CDR3 is TGTGCCAGCAGCTTACAGTCGGGGGGTAGCAATCAGCCCCAGCATTTT.

This clonotype was seen a few times. The V gene is TRBV28, the J gene TRBJ2-3; 7 nucleotides align to TRBD1. Trimming at V came to 4 bases and at J to 2 bases, leaving 6 bases not matched to a gene. This CDR3 has 15 amino acids. Germline assignment: CDR1 MDHEN and CDR2 SYDVKM. CDR3 sequence: CASSWDRTNTDTQYF. The CDR3 DNA reads TGTGCCAGCAGTTGGGACAGAACCAACACAGATACGCAGTATTTT.

This clonotype was seen a few times. The rearrangement uses TRBV29-1 and TRBJ2-1, with D perhaps TRBD1 or TRBD2 (5 bases each). The V gene lost 3 bases and the J gene lost 2 bases, with 11 bases spanning the gap. Germline CDR1 and CDR2: SQVTM and ANQGSEA. The CDR3 length is 14 residues. The CDR3 coding sequence is TGCAGCGTTGACTGGGACCCTACCTACAATGAGCAGTTCTTC. Translated: CSVDWDPTYNEQFF.

This clonotype was seen a few times. The J gene is TRBJ2-5, the V gene TRBV28, with D hard to call. The CDR3 has 12 amino acids. Germline CDR1 reads MDHEN; CDR2 reads SYDVKM. Trimming took off 8 bases at V and 2 bases at J, with 9 bases between the two ends. The CDR3 sequence is CASSGAQETQYF. The CDR3 coding sequence is TGTGCCAGCTCAGGAGCACAAGAGACCCAGTACTTC.

This clonotype was seen a handful of times. This chain connects TRBV6-5 to TRBJ2-1; D is tentatively TRBD1 or TRBD2 (5 bases each). This CDR3 comprises 17 residues. Deletions cut 2 bases from V and 7 bases from J, with 21 bases between. Per germline, CDR1 MNHEY and CDR2 SVGAGI. The CDR3 reads CASSYLPGTQGGNEQFF. Here the CDR3 DNA reads TGTGCCAGCAGTTACCTACCCGGGACCCAGGGCGGGAATGAGCAGTTCTTC.

This clonotype occurred a few times. The J gene is TRBJ1-1, the V gene TRBV6-5; TRBD1 aligns across 7 bases. Germline V lookup: CDR1 MNHEY, CDR2 SVGAGI. Trimming at V came to 6 bases and at J to 6 bases, leaving 4 bases not matched to a gene. This CDR3 is 12 amino acids long. CDR3 loop: CASSRQGSEAFF. The CDR3 DNA reads as TGTGCCAGCAGCCGACAGGGCTCTGAAGCTTTCTTT.